These T cell receptor beta chains were read from a single sample in a study of cytomegalovirus exposure and HLA in healthy donors. This table comes from immunoSEQ multiplex PCR, and its TCRdb copy is limited to in-frame clones, with some not included. The table includes 130,000 or so clones, around 9% detected once. Source material: PBMCs. The origin of the receptors is a man in his forties in good health and CMV-seronegative. Each CDR3 is given with its conserved first and last residue. The order of the fields is clone size, J gene, D gene, V gene, CDR3 DNA, CDR3 protein. D genes are given only for firm matches. Clone size is stated in some rows and not others, as once, few, many or a class when expanded.

size: few; J: TRBJ1-1; D: NA; V: TRBV30; DNA: TGTGCCTGGAGTGTAGGGGTTGAAGCTTTCTTT; CDR3: CAWSVGVEAFF
size: NA; J: TRBJ2-7; D: NA; V: TRBV20-1; DNA: TGCAGTGCTAGGAGCTACGAGCAGTACTTC; CDR3: CSARSYEQYF
size: many; J: TRBJ2-1; D: TRBD2; V: TRBV9; DNA: TGTGCCAGCAGCCCTCGGGAGGGACCCTACAATGAGCAGTTCTTC; CDR3: CASSPREGPYNEQFF
size: NA; J: TRBJ1-3; D: NA; V: TRBV7-8; DNA: TGTGCCAGCAGCTTAGCTGTCATAAACACCATATATTTT; CDR3: CASSLAVINTIYF
size: NA; J: TRBJ2-7; D: NA; V: TRBV5-6; DNA: TGTGCCAGCACGCCGACGGGGGTAAGGTACGAGCAGTACTTC; CDR3: CASTPTGVRYEQYF
size: NA; J: TRBJ2-1; D: TRBD1; V: TRBV19; DNA: TGTGCCAGTAGTCCCGGACAGGGTGGCTACGGAAAGTTCTTC; CDR3: CASSPGQGGYGKFF
size: few; J: TRBJ2-7; D: TRBD1; V: TRBV9; DNA: TGTGCCAGCAGCGTAGCTACGCCGGGACAGGGGGCGTCCGAGCAGTACTTC; CDR3: CASSVATPGQGASEQYF
size: few; J: TRBJ2-7; D: TRBD1; V: TRBV28; DNA: TGTGCCAGCAGTGCCGGGGACAGGGGCGACGAGCAGTACTTC; CDR3: CASSAGDRGDEQYF
size: NA; J: TRBJ1-6; D: TRBD1; V: TRBV5-1; DNA: TGCGCCAGCAGCCCCTGGACAGGTTATAATTCACCCCTCCACTTT; CDR3: CASSPWTGYNSPLHF
size: few; J: TRBJ1-6; D: NA; V: TRBV9; DNA: TGTGCCAGCAGCGTAGGAGGAAACAATTCACCCCTCCACTTT; CDR3: CASSVGGNNSPLHF